This T cell receptor beta chain was identified during a study of OX40 agonist ivuxolimab in advanced cancers. Across the whole study: Treatment of patients was with ivuxolimab, an agonistic anti-OX40 (CD134) antibody. Each dose-escalation patient presented with hepatocellular carcinoma, melanoma, renal cell or head and neck cancer.

This clone showed up just once. What it binds is not known. The study, taken as a whole, reports: Expanded clones belonging to CD8+ T cells outnumbered, on average, those of CD4+.

The data were produced by immunoSEQ multiplex PCR, yet TCRdb's version contains in-frame clones alone and is incomplete. The top ten clones hold around 6% of a sample with 65,000 to 70,000 clones, 80% to 90% of them seen once. Trimming cost V 0 bases and J 7 bases; bases outside gene matches: 8. Germline-derived CDR1 and CDR2 are SQVTM and ANQGSEA. The CDR3 is 14 amino acids. The material sequenced was CD4+ or CD8+ T cells sorted from blood, taken in a trial of the OX40 agonist ivuxolimab. The TCR originated in an adult with an advanced solid tumor such as melanoma, head and neck, liver or kidney cancer. The chain joins TRBV29-1 to TRBJ2-7; 8 nucleotides align to TRBD1. CDR3 coding DNA: TGCAGCGTTGAAGACAAAGACAGGGGTAGGGAGCAGTACTTC. It specifies CSVEDKDRGREQYF.